Described below is a single T cell receptor beta chain sequence and its context. Its antigen is not known. The sample comes from a study of shared clonotypes between healthy human individuals. On the study more broadly: Per donor, CD8 memory used one plate, CD8 naive used two, CD4 memory used three and CD4 naive used three. General study points: Represented diversity (both genetic and exposure-history) was limited by the small number of donors. It was only blood that was sampled, and tissue repertoires likely differ.

Each sorted subset replicate got 200 ng genomic DNA, roughly 30,000 genomes. Some clones are missing from TCRdb's copy, which holds only in-frame ones; the method was immunoSEQ multiplex PCR. The repertoire holds 2 million to 2.5 million clones, with roughly 94% as singletons. V dropped 2 bases and J dropped 0 bases, with 11 bases sitting between them. The length of the CDR3 is 15 residues. The germline gives CDR1 SGHTA, CDR2 FQGTGA. The V gene is TRBV7-3, the J gene TRBJ2-7; no firm D call. Sequencing was done on a sample of naive CD4+ T cells sorted from blood. Subset specified: CD45RA+ positively selected. This clonotype originated in a man in his late teens or twenties in good health. The CDR3 nucleotides are TGTGCCAGCAGCTTAGGACCCGGAAGCTCCTACGAGCAGTACTTC. The encoded protein is CASSLGPGSSYEQYF.